This T cell receptor beta chain was sequenced during a study of blood T cell repertoires in COVID-19. Study at large: There were acute and convalescent COVID-19 samples, and they came from the United States, Italy and Spain. From T cells, B-cell-depleted T cells, or PBMCs came the material, which was cDNA or gDNA.

This CDR3 region has 14 residues. Trimming pared 5 bases from V and 0 bases from J, leaving 11 bases between. Looked up from germline, CDR1 is MNHEY and CDR2 is SVGEGT. In the authors' workflow: Nucleated cell number was recorded as an estimate derived from reference gene primer amplification. Produced via immunoSEQ multiplex PCR; TCRdb's table is partial and in-frame only. V, J and clone size were drawn from that table, and D and trimming were deduced from the DNA. The sample carries about 220,000 clones, about 85% recorded once. Sequencing was performed on peripheral blood. This clonotype was sampled from a man aged 50 to 60 who had recovered from COVID-19. J is TRBJ2-7 and V is TRBV6-2 or TRBV6-3, with D unresolved. The CDR3: CASSPTFYSYEQYF. The CDR3 coding sequence is TGTGCCAGCAGTCCGACATTCTACTCCTACGAGCAGTACTTC.